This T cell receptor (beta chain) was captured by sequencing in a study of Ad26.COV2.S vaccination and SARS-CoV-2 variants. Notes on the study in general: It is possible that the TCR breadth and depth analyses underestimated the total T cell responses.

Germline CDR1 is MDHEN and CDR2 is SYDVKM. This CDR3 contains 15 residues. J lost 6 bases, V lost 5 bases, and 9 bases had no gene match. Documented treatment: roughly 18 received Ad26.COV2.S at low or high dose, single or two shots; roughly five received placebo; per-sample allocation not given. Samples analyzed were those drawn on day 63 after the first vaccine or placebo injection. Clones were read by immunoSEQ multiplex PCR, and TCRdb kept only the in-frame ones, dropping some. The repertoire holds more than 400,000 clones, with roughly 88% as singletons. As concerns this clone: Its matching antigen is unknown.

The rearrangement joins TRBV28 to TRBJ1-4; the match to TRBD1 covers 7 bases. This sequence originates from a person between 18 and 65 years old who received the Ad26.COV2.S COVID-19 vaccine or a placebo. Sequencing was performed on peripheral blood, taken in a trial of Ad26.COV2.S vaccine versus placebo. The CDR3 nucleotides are TGTGCCAGCAGTCACCGACAGGGTTTATATGAAAAACTGTTTTTT. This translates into CASSHRQGLYEKLFF.